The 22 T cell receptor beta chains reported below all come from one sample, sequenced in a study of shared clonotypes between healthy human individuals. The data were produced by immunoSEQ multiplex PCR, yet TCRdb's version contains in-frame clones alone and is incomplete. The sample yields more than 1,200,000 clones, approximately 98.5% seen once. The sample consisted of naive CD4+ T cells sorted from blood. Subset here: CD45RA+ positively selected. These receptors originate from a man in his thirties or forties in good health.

CDR3 DNA: TGTGCCAGCAACTCGGACAAAAGGGGCAATCAGCCCCAGCATTTT. As protein: CASNSDKRGNQPQHF. This chain uses TRBV28 with TRBJ1-5; possibly TRBD1 for D (5 bases). V lost 7 bases and J lost 2, with 15 bases in between. Germline V gene sequence: CDR1 MDHEN, CDR2 SYDVKM. The CDR3 length is 15 residues.

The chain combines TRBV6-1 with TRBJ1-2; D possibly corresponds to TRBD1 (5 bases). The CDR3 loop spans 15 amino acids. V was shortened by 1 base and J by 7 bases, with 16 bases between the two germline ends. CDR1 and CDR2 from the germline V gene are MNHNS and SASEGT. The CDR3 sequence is CASSEVGRGRRGYTF. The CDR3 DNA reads TGTGCCAGCAGTGAAGTGGGGCGGGGTCGGCGTGGCTACACCTTC.

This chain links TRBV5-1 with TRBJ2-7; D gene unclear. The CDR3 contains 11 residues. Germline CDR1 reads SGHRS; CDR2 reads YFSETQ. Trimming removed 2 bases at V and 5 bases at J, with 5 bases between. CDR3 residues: CASSFEHEQYF. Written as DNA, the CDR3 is TGCGCCAGCAGCTTTGAGCACGAGCAGTACTTC.

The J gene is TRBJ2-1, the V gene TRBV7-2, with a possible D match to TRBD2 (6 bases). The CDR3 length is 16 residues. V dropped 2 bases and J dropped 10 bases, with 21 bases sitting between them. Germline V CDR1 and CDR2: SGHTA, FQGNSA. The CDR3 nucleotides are TGTGCCAGCAGCTTATCTTTGGGACTCGAAACCTCCGAGCAGTTCTTC. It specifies CASSLSLGLETSEQFF.

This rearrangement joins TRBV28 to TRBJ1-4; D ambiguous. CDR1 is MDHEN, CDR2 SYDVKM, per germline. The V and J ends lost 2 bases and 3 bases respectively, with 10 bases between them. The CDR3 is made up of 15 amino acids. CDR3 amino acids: CASSLGRAANEKLFF. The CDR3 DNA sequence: TGTGCCAGCAGTTTAGGGCGGGCAGCTAATGAAAAACTGTTTTTT.

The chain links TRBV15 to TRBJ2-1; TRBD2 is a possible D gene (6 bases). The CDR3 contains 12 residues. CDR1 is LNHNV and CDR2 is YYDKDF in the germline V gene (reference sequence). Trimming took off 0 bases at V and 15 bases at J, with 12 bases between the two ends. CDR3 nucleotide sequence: TGTGCCACCAGCAGAGATCGACTAGGTGGGTTCTTC. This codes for CATSRDRLGGFF.

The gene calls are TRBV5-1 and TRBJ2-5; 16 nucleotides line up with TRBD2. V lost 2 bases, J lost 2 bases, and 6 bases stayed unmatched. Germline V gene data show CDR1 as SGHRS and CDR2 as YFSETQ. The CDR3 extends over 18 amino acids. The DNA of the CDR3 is TGCGCCAGCAGCTTCGGGACTAGCGGGAGGGGAATACAAGAGACCCAGTACTTC. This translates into CASSFGTSGRGIQETQYF.

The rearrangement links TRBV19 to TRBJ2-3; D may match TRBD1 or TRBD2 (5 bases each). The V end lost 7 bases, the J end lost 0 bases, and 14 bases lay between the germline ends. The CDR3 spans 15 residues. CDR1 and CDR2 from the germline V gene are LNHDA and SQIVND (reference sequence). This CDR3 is CASTGDGTSTDTQYF. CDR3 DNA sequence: TGTGCCAGTACCGGTGACGGGACCAGCACAGATACGCAGTATTTT.

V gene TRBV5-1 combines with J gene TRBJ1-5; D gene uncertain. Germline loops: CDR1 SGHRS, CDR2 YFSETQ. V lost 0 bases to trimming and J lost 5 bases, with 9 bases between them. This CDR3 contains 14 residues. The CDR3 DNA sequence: TGCGCCAGCAGCTTGGACAGTCGAGATCAGCCCCAGCATTTT. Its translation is CASSLDSRDQPQHF. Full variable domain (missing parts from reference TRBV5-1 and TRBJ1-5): KAGVTQTPRYLIKTRGQQVTLSCSPISGHRSVSWYQQTPGQGLQFLFEYFSETQRNKGNFPGRFSGRQFSNSRSEMNVSTLELGDSALYLCASSLDSRDQPQHFGDGTRLSIL.

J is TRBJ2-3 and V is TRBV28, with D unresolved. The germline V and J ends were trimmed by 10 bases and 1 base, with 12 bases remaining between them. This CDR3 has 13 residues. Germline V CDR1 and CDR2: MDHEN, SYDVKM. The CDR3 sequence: CATTNTGTDTQYF. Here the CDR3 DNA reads TGTGCCACCACAAATACAGGCACAGATACGCAGTATTTT.

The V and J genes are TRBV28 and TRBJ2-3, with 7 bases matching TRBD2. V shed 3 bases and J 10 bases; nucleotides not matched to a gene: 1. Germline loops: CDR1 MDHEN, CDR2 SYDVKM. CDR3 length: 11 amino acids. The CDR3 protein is CASSFREAQYF. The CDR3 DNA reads TGTGCCAGCAGTTTTCGGGAGGCGCAGTATTTT.

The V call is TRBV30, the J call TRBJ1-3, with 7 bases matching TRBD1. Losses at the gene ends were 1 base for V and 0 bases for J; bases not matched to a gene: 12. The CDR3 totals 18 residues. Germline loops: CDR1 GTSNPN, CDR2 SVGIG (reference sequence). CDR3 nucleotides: TGTGCCTGGAGTGGAGAGCTCCCCGCAGGGGGCTCTGGAAACACCATATATTTT. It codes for CAWSGELPAGGSGNTIYF.

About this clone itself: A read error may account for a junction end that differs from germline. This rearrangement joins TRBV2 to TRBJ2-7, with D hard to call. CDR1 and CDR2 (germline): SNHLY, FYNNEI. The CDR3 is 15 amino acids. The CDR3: CASSEGPPILYEQYF. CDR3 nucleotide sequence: TGTGCCAGCAGCGAAGGACCCCCCATACTATACGAGCAGTACTTC.

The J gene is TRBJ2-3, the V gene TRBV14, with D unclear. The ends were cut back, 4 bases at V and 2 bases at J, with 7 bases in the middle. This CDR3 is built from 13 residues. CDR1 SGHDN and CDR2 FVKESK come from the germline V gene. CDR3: CASSRTATDTQYF. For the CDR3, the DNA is TGTGCCAGCAGCCGAACCGCCACAGATACGCAGTATTTT. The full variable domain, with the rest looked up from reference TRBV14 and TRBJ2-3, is EAGVTQFPSHSVIEKGQTVTLRCDPISGHDNLYWYRRVMGKEIKFLLHFVKESKQDESGMPNNRFLAERTGGTYSTLKVQPAELEDSGVYFCASSRTATDTQYFGPGTRLTVL.

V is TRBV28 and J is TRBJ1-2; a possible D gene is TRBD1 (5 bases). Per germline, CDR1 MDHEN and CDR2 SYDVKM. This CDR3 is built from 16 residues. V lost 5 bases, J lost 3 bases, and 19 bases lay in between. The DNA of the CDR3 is TGTGCCAGCAGTCCCGGGACGATAAGCGATCACTATGGCTACACCTTC. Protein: CASSPGTISDHYGYTF.

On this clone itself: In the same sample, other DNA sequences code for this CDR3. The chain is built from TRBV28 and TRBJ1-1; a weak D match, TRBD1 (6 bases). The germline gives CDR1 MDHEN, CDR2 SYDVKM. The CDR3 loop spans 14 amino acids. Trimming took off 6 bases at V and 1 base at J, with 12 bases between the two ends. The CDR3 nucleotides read TGTGCCAGCAGGCCCGGGGGCCCGAACACTGAAGCTTTCTTT. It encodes CASRPGGPNTEAFF.

The CDR3 loop is CASRAGTGGYEQYF. CDR3 coding DNA: TGCGCCAGCAGAGCCGGGACAGGGGGCTACGAGCAGTACTTC. The chain employs TRBV10-2 and TRBJ2-7, with TRBD1 matching over 11 bases. This CDR3 contains 14 residues. The germline V gene has CDR1 WSHSY and CDR2 SAAADI. Unmatched junction bases numbered 4, after V lost 6 bases and J lost 3 bases.

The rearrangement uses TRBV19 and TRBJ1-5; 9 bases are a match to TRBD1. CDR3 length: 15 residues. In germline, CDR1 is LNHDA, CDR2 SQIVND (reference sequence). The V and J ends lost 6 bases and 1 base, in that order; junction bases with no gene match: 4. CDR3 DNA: TGTGCCAGTAGGGGACAGGGAATCAGCAATCAGCCCCAGCATTTT. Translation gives CASRGQGISNQPQHF. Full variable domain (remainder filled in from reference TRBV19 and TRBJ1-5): DGGITQSPKYLFRKEGQNVTLSCEQNLNHDAMYWYRQDPGQGLRLIYYSQIVNDFQKGDIAEGYSVSREKKESFPLTVTSAQKNPTAFYLCASRGQGISNQPQHFGDGTRLSIL.

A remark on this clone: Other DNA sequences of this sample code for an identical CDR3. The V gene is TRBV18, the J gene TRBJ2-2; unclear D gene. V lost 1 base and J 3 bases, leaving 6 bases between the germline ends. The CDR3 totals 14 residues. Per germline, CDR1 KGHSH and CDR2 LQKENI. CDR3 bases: TGTGCCAGCTCACCACTACGAGACACCGGGGAGCTGTTTTTT. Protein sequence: CASSPLRDTGELFF. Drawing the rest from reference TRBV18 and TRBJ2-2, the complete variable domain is NAGVMQNPRHLVRRRGQEARLRCSPMKGHSHVYWYRQLPEEGLKFMVYLQKENIIDESGMPKERFSAEFPKEGPSILRIQQVVRGDSAAYFCASSPLRDTGELFFGEGSRLTVL.

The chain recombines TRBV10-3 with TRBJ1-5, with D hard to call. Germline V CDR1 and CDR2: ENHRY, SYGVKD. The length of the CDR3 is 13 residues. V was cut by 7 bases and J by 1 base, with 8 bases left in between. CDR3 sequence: CAITYGSNQPQHF. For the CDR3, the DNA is TGTGCCATCACCTACGGAAGCAATCAGCCCCAGCATTTT.

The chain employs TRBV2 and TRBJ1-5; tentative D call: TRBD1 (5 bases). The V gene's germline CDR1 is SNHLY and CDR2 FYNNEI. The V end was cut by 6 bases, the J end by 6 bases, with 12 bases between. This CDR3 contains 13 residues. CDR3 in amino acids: CASRGGGGQPQHF. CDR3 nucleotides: TGTGCCAGCAGAGGTGGGGGTGGTCAGCCCCAGCATTTT.

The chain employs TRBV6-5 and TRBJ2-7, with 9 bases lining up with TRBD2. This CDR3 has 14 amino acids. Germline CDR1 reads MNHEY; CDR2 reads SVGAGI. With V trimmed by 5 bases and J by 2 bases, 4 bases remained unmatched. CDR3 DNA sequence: TGTGCCAGCAGTACAGCGGGAGGCACCTACGAGCAGTACTTC. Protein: CASSTAGGTYEQYF.